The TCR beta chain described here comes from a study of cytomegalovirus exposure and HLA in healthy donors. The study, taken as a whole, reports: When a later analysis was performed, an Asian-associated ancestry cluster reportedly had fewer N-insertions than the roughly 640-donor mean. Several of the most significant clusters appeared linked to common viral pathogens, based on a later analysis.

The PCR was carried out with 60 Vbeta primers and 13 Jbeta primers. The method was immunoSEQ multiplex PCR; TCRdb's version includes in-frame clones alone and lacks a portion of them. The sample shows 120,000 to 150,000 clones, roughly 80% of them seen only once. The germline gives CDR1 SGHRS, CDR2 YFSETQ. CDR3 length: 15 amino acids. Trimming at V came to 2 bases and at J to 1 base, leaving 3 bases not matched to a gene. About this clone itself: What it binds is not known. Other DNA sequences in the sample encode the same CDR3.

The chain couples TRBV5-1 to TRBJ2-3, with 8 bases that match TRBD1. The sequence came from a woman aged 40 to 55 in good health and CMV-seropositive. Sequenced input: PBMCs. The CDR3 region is CASSFGQGGTDTQYF. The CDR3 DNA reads TGCGCCAGCAGCTTTGGACAGGGCGGCACAGATACGCAGTATTTT.